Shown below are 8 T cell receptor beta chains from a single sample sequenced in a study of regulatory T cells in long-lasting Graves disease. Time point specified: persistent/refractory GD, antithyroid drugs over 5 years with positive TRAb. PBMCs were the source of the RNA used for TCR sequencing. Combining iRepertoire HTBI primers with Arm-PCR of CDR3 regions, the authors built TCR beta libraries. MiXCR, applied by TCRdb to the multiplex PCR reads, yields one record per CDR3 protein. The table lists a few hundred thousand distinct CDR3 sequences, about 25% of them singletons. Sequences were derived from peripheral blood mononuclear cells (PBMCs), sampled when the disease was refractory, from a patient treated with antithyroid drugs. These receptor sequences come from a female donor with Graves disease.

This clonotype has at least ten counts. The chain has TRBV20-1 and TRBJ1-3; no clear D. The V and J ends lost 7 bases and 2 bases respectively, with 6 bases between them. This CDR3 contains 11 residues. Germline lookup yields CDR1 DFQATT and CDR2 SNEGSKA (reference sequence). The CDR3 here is CSVEAGNTIYF. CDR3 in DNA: TGCAGTGTAGAGGCTGGAAACACCATATATTTT.

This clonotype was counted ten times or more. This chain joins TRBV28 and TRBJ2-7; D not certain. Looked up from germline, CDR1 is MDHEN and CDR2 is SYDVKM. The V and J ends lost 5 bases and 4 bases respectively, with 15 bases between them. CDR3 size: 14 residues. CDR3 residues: CASSHSAERYEQYF. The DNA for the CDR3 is TGTGCCAGCAGTCACTCGGCCGAGAGGTACGAGCAGTACTTC.

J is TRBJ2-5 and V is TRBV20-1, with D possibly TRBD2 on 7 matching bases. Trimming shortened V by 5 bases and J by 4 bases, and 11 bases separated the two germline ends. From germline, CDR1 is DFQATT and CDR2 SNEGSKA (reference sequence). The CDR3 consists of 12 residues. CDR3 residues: CSARGAPETQYF. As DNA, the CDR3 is TGCAGTGCTCGGGGGGCACCAGAGACCCAGTACTTC.

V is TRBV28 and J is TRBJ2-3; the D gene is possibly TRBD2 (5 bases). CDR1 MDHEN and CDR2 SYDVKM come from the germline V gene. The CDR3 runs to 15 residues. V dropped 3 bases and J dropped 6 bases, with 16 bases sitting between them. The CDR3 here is CASSFWDSGGDTQYF. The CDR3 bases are TGTGCCAGCAGTTTCTGGGATTCCGGAGGCGATACGCAGTATTTT.

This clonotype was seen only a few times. The CDR3 reads CAWSLRFRQQYEQYF. The CDR3, as DNA: TGTGCCTGGAGTTTGAGGTTCCGCCAACAATACGAGCAGTACTTC. The chain carries TRBV30 and TRBJ2-7; the D is unclear. Trimming shortened V by 2 bases and J by 4 bases, and 18 bases separated the two germline ends. Germline assignment: CDR1 GTSNPN and CDR2 SVGIG (reference sequence). The CDR3 contains 15 residues.

Here the CDR3 DNA reads TGTGCCAGCACCTTCTACCGCCAGGGGACCGGGGCCAACGTCCTGACTTTC. Its translation is CASTFYRQGTGANVLTF. J is TRBJ2-6 and V is TRBV27; D is possibly TRBD1 (6 bases). The V gene's germline CDR1 is MNHEY and CDR2 SMNVEV (reference sequence). Deletions cut 7 bases from V and 4 bases from J, with 20 bases between. The length of the CDR3 is 17 residues. The full variable domain, with the rest looked up from reference TRBV27 and TRBJ2-6, is EAQVTQNPRYLITVTGKKLTVTCSQNMNHEYMSWYRQDPGLGLRQIYYSMNVEVTDKGDVPEGYKVSRKEKRNFPLILESPSPNQTSLYFCASTFYRQGTGANVLTFGAGSRLTVL.

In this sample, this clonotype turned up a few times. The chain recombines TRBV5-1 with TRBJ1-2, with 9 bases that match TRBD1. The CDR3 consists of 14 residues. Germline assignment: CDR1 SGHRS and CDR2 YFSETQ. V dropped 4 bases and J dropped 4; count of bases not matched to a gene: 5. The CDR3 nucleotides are TGCGCCAGCAGCGGGACAGGGAACAGCTATGGCTACACCTTC. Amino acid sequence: CASSGTGNSYGYTF.

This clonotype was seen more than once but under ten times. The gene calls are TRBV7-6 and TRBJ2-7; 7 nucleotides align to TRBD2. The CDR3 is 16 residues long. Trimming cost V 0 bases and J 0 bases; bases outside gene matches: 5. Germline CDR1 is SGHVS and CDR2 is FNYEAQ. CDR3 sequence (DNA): TGTGCCAGCAGCTTAGCACAAGCGGGATTCTCCTACGAGCAGTACTTC. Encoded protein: CASSLAQAGFSYEQYF.